The clone carrying this TCR beta chain was picked up a small number of times. The antigen remains undetermined. TCRdb processed the RT-PCR reads anew with MiXCR; each CDR3 protein has one entry. The sample contains about 310,000 distinct CDR3 sequences, 21% of which appear only once. CDR1 and CDR2 from the germline V gene are LNHDA and SQIVND (reference sequence). This CDR3 spans 15 amino acids. Trimming took 6 bases from V and 5 from J, leaving 19 bases between them. These data come from a study of response to subunit inactivated influenza vaccine. Study observations and caveats: It was the authors' suggestion that each seasonal influenza vaccination recruits few new T cells.

Sequencing was performed on PBMCs from blood, taken about 20 months after vaccination. This sequence originates from a man aged 50-75 years who received an inactivated influenza vaccine. The chain uses TRBV19 and TRBJ1-2; D remains ambiguous. CDR3 residues: CASSQSARAKYGYTF. The CDR3 DNA follows: TGTGCCAGTAGCCAATCCGCCCGGGCGAAATATGGCTACACCTTC.